A single sample gave rise to the 10 T cell receptor beta chains below, sequenced in a study of cytomegalovirus exposure and HLA in healthy donors. PCR involved 60 Vbeta and 13 Jbeta primers. Using immunoSEQ multiplex PCR, the repertoire was profiled, and TCRdb retains in-frame clones only, with some absent. The table counts about 170,000 clones; about 0.81% lies in the top ten. The sample was PBMCs. The origin of the receptors is a woman under 30 in good health and CMV-seropositive.

Note on this clone: The conserved final phenylalanine or tryptophan is absent from the CDR3, which likely points to a read error. The chain uses TRBV5-1 and TRBJ1-2; D unresolved. The CDR3 totals 15 residues. Germline CDR1 reads SGHRS; CDR2 reads YFSETQ. The ends were cut back, 4 bases at V and 2 bases at J, with 15 bases in the middle. The CDR3 region is CASSPTGSPNYGYTL. DNA of the CDR3: TGCGCCAGCAGCCCAACGGGATCCCCCAACTATGGCTACACCCTC.

This sequence joins TRBV6-6 and TRBJ1-1; the D gene is possibly TRBD1 (6 bases). V lost 6 bases and J 1 base, leaving 12 bases between the germline ends. The CDR3 length is 14 residues. Germline values: CDR1 MNHNY, CDR2 SVGAGI (reference sequence). In DNA, the CDR3 is TGTGCCAGCAGCGTGGACAGAGCGAACACTGAAGCTTTCTTT. Protein: CASSVDRANTEAFF.

This sequence joins TRBV4-1 and TRBJ2-5; possible D gene TRBD1, 6 bases. The CDR3 contains 19 residues. V dropped 4 bases and J dropped 1 base, with 25 bases sitting between them. Germline CDR1 MGHRA, CDR2 YSYEKL. The CDR3 DNA reads TGCGCCAGCAGCCTCAGCCGGGCCACAGGGCGACAGCTCCAAGAGACCCAGTACTTC. Protein: CASSLSRATGRQLQETQYF.

The J gene is TRBJ1-4, the V gene TRBV7-9; 7 bases line up with TRBD1. The germline V gene encodes CDR1 SEHNR and CDR2 FQNEAQ (reference sequence). V dropped 3 bases and J dropped 5; count of bases not matched to a gene: 3. The CDR3 length is 14 residues. The CDR3 DNA follows: TGTGCCAGCAGCTTCGGGACAGTAAATGAAAAACTGTTTTTT. It is translated as CASSFGTVNEKLFF.

The V and J genes are TRBV7-9 and TRBJ1-1; TRBD1 is a possible D gene (5 bases). This CDR3 has 14 residues. V lost 5 bases, J lost 4 bases, and 14 bases lay in between. Germline lookup yields CDR1 SEHNR and CDR2 FQNEAQ (reference sequence). In nucleotides, the CDR3 is TGTGCCAGCAGCGGAGGGACGAGAATCACTGAAGCTTTCTTT. This gives the protein CASSGGTRITEAFF.

The CDR3 loop reads CASSRRTGAYEQYF. For the CDR3, the DNA is TGTGCCAGCAGCAGACGGACAGGGGCCTACGAGCAGTACTTC. This chain uses TRBV14 with TRBJ2-7, with 9 bases lining up with TRBD1. The CDR3 has 14 residues. Trimming removed 5 bases from V and 2 bases from J; junction bases left unmatched: 4. The germline V gene has CDR1 SGHDN and CDR2 FVKESK.

Worth noting for this clone: Germline and junction disagree at one end, which may indicate a read error. The chain couples TRBV11-2 to TRBJ1-2; D uncertain. CDR3 size: 14 residues. CDR1 is SGHAT, CDR2 FQNNGV, per germline. The CDR3 DNA reads as TGTGCCAGCAGCCTAGACGTCCTAGATTATGGCTACACCTTC. Translating gives CASSLDVLDYGYTF.

This rearrangement joins TRBV19 to TRBJ2-7; D gene uncertain. Per the germline V gene, CDR1 is LNHDA and CDR2 is SQIVND (reference sequence). V shed 8 bases and J shed 2 bases, with 10 bases lying between them. The CDR3 totals 12 residues. This chain's CDR3 is CASPDFAYEQYF. CDR3 coding DNA: TGTGCCAGTCCCGACTTCGCCTACGAGCAGTACTTC.

The V and J genes are TRBV11-1 and TRBJ2-1; 14 nucleotides line up with TRBD2. The CDR3 spans 16 residues. Per the germline V gene, CDR1 is SGHAT and CDR2 is FQDESV (reference sequence). With V trimmed by 3 bases and J by 9 bases, 7 bases remained unmatched. CDR3 DNA sequence: TGTGCCAGCAGCTTTGACGAGACTAGCGGGAGGGTTGAGCAGTTCTTC. Its translation: CASSFDETSGRVEQFF.

The gene calls are TRBV18 and TRBJ1-3; maybe TRBD1 (6 bases). The germline V and J ends were trimmed by 3 bases and 8 bases, with 20 bases remaining between them. The germline gives CDR1 KGHSH, CDR2 LQKENI. This CDR3 contains 16 residues. Here the CDR3 reads CASSPPVGRPGDTIYF. CDR3 nucleotide sequence: TGTGCCAGCTCACCCCCGGTTGGACGACCAGGGGACACCATATATTTT.